These 8 T cell receptor beta chains originate from one sample sequenced in a study of blood T cell repertoires in COVID-19. Assay used: immunoSEQ multiplex PCR; TCRdb lists only in-frame clones, some missing. The repertoire holds approximately 390,000 clones, 90% seen once, with around 6.3% in the top ten. The sample consisted of peripheral blood. These receptors all come from a man aged 18 to 29 with active or convalescent COVID-19.

The chain recombines TRBV27 with TRBJ2-7; D is possibly TRBD2 (5 bases). V was shortened by 8 bases and J by 7 bases, with 27 bases between the two germline ends. CDR3 length: 16 amino acids. CDR1 MNHEY and CDR2 SMNVEV come from the germline V gene (reference sequence). CDR3 DNA: TGTGCCAGCTGCACCCTCGCTCGCGGGTCCGGGTATGAGCAGTACTTC. Translated, it gives CASCTLARGSGYEQYF.

The chain uses TRBV6-1 and TRBJ2-5, with TRBD2 as a possible D gene (6 bases). Germline assignment: CDR1 MNHNS and CDR2 SASEGT. CDR3 length: 16 residues. The V end lost 4 bases, the J end lost 3 bases, and 18 bases lay between the germline ends. The CDR3, as DNA: TGTGCCAGCAGTGGACTAGGGATGGGGGGAGAAGAGACCCAGTACTTC. Its translation: CASSGLGMGGEETQYF.

This clone was seen only a few times. The V and J genes are TRBV19 and TRBJ2-1, with 7 bases lining up with TRBD1. J was trimmed by 4 bases and V by 6 bases; bases with no gene match: 3. The CDR3 has 13 amino acids. CDR1 and CDR2 from the germline V gene are LNHDA and SQIVND (reference sequence). The CDR3 DNA sequence: TGTGCCAGTAGCCTGACAGGGTACAATGAGCAGTTCTTC. Its protein is CASSLTGYNEQFF.

This chain uses TRBV14 with TRBJ2-2; 11 nucleotides agree with TRBD2. Germline trimming cut 4 bases from V and 2 bases from J; bases unmatched to any gene: 12. The CDR3 is 19 amino acids. Germline CDR1 and CDR2: SGHDN and FVKESK. The CDR3 here is CASSPQGPLAGANTGELFF. Here the CDR3 DNA reads TGTGCCAGCAGCCCCCAGGGTCCACTAGCGGGGGCCAACACCGGGGAGCTGTTTTTT.

This clone has only one observation. CDR3 nucleotide sequence: TGTGCCAGCAGTGAAGCTATTGGACAGGGGGCCCGGCCCCAGCATTTT. It translates to CASSEAIGQGARPQHF. The gene calls are TRBV2 and TRBJ1-5; 11 bases fit TRBD1. CDR1 and CDR2 from the germline V gene are SNHLY and FYNNEI. V lost 0 bases to trimming and J lost 9 bases; unmatched junction nucleotides: 7. The CDR3 consists of 16 residues.

The chain couples TRBV24-1 to TRBJ2-7, with D possibly TRBD2 on 6 matching bases. The germline V and J ends were trimmed by 3 bases and 6 bases, with 14 bases remaining between them. Germline V gene lookup returns CDR1 KGHDR and CDR2 SFDVKD. This CDR3 contains 14 residues. Here the CDR3 reads CATSDGGAVGEQYF. DNA of the CDR3: TGTGCCACCAGTGATGGAGGGGCGGTGGGCGAGCAGTACTTC.

This chain uses TRBV6-4 with TRBJ1-1, with a tentative D call TRBD1 (5 bases). Per the germline V gene, CDR1 is MRHNA and CDR2 is SNTAGT. The CDR3 covers 15 residues. V lost 2 bases, J lost 5 bases, and 15 bases lay in between. CDR3 in DNA: TGTGCCAGCAGTGACGAAGAGACGGGGGGGACTGAAGCTTTCTTT. Its translation: CASSDEETGGTEAFF.

The chain recombines TRBV6-2 or TRBV6-3 with TRBJ2-2; 7 positions agree with TRBD1. This CDR3 is built from 15 residues. The germline gives CDR1 MNHEY, CDR2 SVGEGT. Trimming cost V 0 bases and J 7 bases; bases outside gene matches: 5. CDR3: CASSYSEGGIGELFF. DNA of the CDR3: TGTGCCAGCAGTTACTCGGAAGGGGGCATCGGGGAGCTGTTTTTT.